Listed below are T cell receptor beta chains from one sample, sequenced in a study of T cells in localized non-small cell lung cancer. The table came from immunoSEQ multiplex PCR; TCRdb's copy has only in-frame clones and leaves some out. The sample has 65,000 to 95,000 clones; over 70% are singletons. The sample was PBMCs, taken before any cancer treatment. These receptor sequences come from a man between 35 and 75 years old with stage II squamous cell lung carcinoma. Each CDR3 is given with its conserved first and last residue. D genes are given only for firm matches. Some rows mark clone size as missing; the rest say once, few, many or name a class of expanded clone.

.	TRBV28	TRBJ1-6	.	TGTGCCAGCAACGGACGCCTGAGCTCCTATAATTCACCCCTCCACTTT	CASNGRLSSYNSPLHF
.	TRBV4-1	TRBJ2-3	TRBD2	TGCGCCAGCAGCCAAGCGGTTAGCGGGAGGGCTAGCACAGATACGCAGTATTTT	CASSQAVSGRASTDTQYF
few	TRBV6-5	TRBJ2-2	.	TGTGCCAGCAGTTACTCGGGAGTAGACGGCGGGGAGCTGTTTTTT	CASSYSGVDGGELFF
once	TRBV6-1	TRBJ1-3	.	TGTGCCACCGGTGAGGGTTTCGGGACTTACTCTGGAAACACCATATATTTT	CATGEGFGTYSGNTIYF
.	TRBV6-6	TRBJ2-2	.	TGTGCCAGCAGCCAGGAGAGAAACACCGGGGAGCTGTTTTTT	CASSQERNTGELFF
.	TRBV9	TRBJ2-4	.	TGTGCCAGCAGCGTCGGGTCACCGCTGACCAAAAACATTCAGTACTTC	CASSVGSPLTKNIQYF
.	TRBV5-1	TRBJ2-7	.	TGCGCCAGCAGCCCGGAGGGATTCAACGAGCAGTACTTC	CASSPEGFNEQYF
few	TRBV6-6	TRBJ1-1	.	TGTGCCAGCAGGGGGGGGAACACTGAAGCTTTCTTT	CASRGGNTEAFF
once	TRBV19	TRBJ2-7	TRBD1	TGTGCCAGTAGTATCGGGGCCCGCAGGGGGCCCTACGAGCAGTACTTC	CASSIGARRGPYEQYF
.	TRBV4-2	TRBJ2-3	TRBD2	TGTGCCAGCAGCCTCCAGGGGAGGCGGGGGGCCACAGATACGCAGTATTTT	CASSLQGRRGATDTQYF
.	TRBV7-3	TRBJ2-2	.	TGTGCCAGCAGCTATTTGACGGACGGCGGGGAGCTGTTTTTT	CASSYLTDGGELFF
once	TRBV30	TRBJ1-5	.	TGTGCCTGGAGTGAAGGCGGGAGCAATCAGCCCCAGCATTTT	CAWSEGGSNQPQHF
.	TRBV28	TRBJ2-7	TRBD1	TGTGCCAGCAGACACCCCGGACAGGGGGCCCACGAGCAGTACTTC	CASRHPGQGAHEQYF